The 9 T cell receptor beta chains given below trace back to one sample, sequenced in a study. From the 5' RACE reads, TCRdb called clonotypes with MiXCR, one entry per CDR3 protein. The sample contains tens of thousands of distinct CDR3 sequences, less than 30% of which appear only once. The specimen sequenced was memory CD4+ T cells sorted from a lymph node. As to subset: memory CD4+ T cells, CD4+CD45RO+CD25-. These receptors were collected from a female donor with breast cancer.

Only a few counts were recorded for this clonotype. The V call is TRBV7-9, the J call TRBJ1-2; no reliable D call. The CDR3 is made up of 11 amino acids. Germline CDR1 is SEHNR and CDR2 is FQNEAQ (reference sequence). V was trimmed by 6 bases and J by 8 bases, leaving 10 bases between them. The CDR3 DNA reads TGTGCCAGCAGGCTAACTCGGGGCTACACCTTC. Translation: CASRLTRGYTF. The entire variable domain, with the rest obtained from reference TRBV7-9 and TRBJ1-2, is as follows: DTGVSQNPRHKITKRGQNVTFRCDPISEHNRLYWYRQTLGQGPEFLTYFQNEAQLEKSRLLSDRFSAERPKGSFSTLEIQRTEQGDSAMYLCASRLTRGYTFGSGTRLTVV.

This clonotype was counted a few times. The CDR3 DNA sequence: TGCAGTGCTAAAGGGACCTCCGCTAGCACAGATACGCAGTATTTT. Its protein is CSAKGTSASTDTQYF. The chain has TRBV20-1 and TRBJ2-3; D may correspond to TRBD1 or TRBD2 (5 bases each). CDR1 DFQATT and CDR2 SNEGSKA come from the germline V gene (reference sequence). V was pared by 4 bases and J by 0 bases, with 14 bases between. The CDR3 consists of 15 residues.

A few counts support this clonotype. The gene calls are TRBV6-5 and TRBJ1-1, with a weak D call TRBD1 (6 bases). CDR3 length: 16 amino acids. The germline gives CDR1 MNHEY, CDR2 SVGAGI. V dropped 8 bases and J dropped 10 bases, with 29 bases sitting between them. CDR3 sequence reads: CASVPSPRGGRNGAFF. CDR3 nucleotides: TGTGCCAGCGTACCCTCCCCGCGGGGGGGCAGGAATGGAGCTTTCTTT.

The chain links TRBV7-2 to TRBJ1-2; no definite D call. Germline assignment: CDR1 SGHTA and CDR2 FQGNSA. Trimming shortened V by 5 bases and J by 0 bases, and 13 bases separated the two germline ends. CDR3 size: 15 residues. The CDR3 is CASSVDTVTNYGYTF. CDR3 nucleotides: TGTGCCAGCAGCGTAGACACAGTAACTAACTATGGCTACACCTTC.

V is TRBV12-3 or TRBV12-4 and J is TRBJ2-3; D remains unclear. The V end was cut by 6 bases, the J end by 1 base, with 5 bases between. The CDR3 contains 12 residues. The CDR3 DNA is TGTGCCAGCAGGTCAGGCACAGATACGCAGTATTTT. Translating it yields CASRSGTDTQYF.

This clonotype was seen only a few times. The chain combines TRBV5-6 with TRBJ2-1; 10 nucleotides match TRBD2. This CDR3 spans 12 amino acids. Trimming at V came to 3 bases and at J to 15 bases, leaving 6 bases not matched to a gene. Germline V CDR1 and CDR2: SGHDT, YYEEEE. In nucleotides, the CDR3 is TGTGCCAGCAGCTCGGGACTAGCGTCCCTGTTCTTC. It translates to CASSSGLASLFF.

This rearrangement joins TRBV4-1 to TRBJ2-7, with 8 positions matching TRBD1. The CDR3 length is 14 residues. The V segment lost 5 bases and the J segment 4 bases; nucleotides outside the gene matches: 7. The germline gives CDR1 MGHRA, CDR2 YSYEKL. The CDR3 is CASSSLGQGYEQYF. The CDR3 region has the DNA TGCGCCAGCAGCAGCCTTGGACAGGGTTACGAGCAGTACTTC.

This clonotype was seen more than once but under ten times. The chain recombines TRBV20-1 with TRBJ1-1; D is unclear. The CDR3 runs to 12 residues. The V gene lost 4 bases and the J gene lost 1 base, with 7 bases spanning the gap. Germline CDR1 DFQATT, CDR2 SNEGSKA (reference sequence). Here the CDR3 reads CSAISGNTEAFF. The CDR3 bases are TGCAGTGCTATCTCGGGGAACACTGAAGCTTTCTTT.

This clonotype occurred a few times. The CDR3 DNA is TGCAGCGCCCAAGTGTTGGGGGGAGTGAACACTGAAGCTTTCTTT. This sequence encodes CSAQVLGGVNTEAFF. This sequence joins TRBV29-1 and TRBJ1-1; D perhaps matches TRBD1 (5 bases). The CDR3 is 15 amino acids. V was trimmed by 7 bases and J by 0 bases, leaving 18 bases between them. Germline V CDR1 and CDR2: SQVTM, ANQGSEA.